This TCR beta chain was captured by sequencing in a study of CD8+ T cells in alopecia areata listed by TCRdb under 2018. Describing the broader study: The treated patients, all with moderate-to-severe alopecia areata, were enrolled in an open-label pilot trial of oral tofacitinib given at 5 to 10 mg twice daily. Tofacitinib was administered for 6 to 18 months, and 6 months of follow-up off drug were then conducted to assess delayed response and recurrence. In both human patients and the C3H/HeJ mouse model, the study applied high-throughput TCRbeta sequencing to look at T cell clonal expansion in alopecia areata. In humans, TCRbeta sequencing was performed on scalp tissue and on sorted CD4+ and CD8+ peripheral blood T cells from healthy controls and from patients with patchy or totalis/universalis alopecia areata. Biopsies were taken from tofacitinib-treated patients at baseline and at 4 and 24 weeks of treatment, and a later scalp biopsy was taken in several of the tofacitinib-treated patients. Clonality in the scalp was compared among normal scalp (n=4), patchy alopecia areata scalp (n=8), and alopecia totalis/universalis scalp (n=8). RNA came from the PAXgene miRNA kit for fixed scalp, the miRNeasy kit for PBMCs, and the RNeasy kit for mouse skin. Amplification of TCRbeta CDR3 regions was done by immunoSEQ multiplex PCR using 35 Vbeta forward primers and 13 Jbeta reverse primers.

As concerns this clone: What this receptor recognizes is not known. No quality values exist for individual bases; no much larger clone is one base distant.

The time point label here, explained by the study, means: baseline before oral tofacitinib. Peripheral blood and lesional scalp punch biopsies were obtained from patients with alopecia areata. PBMCs were separated by density centrifugation and stained for CD3, CD4 and CD8, after which CD4+ and CD8+ T cells were sorted on a FACSAria. What the study reported, not specific to this receptor: Shared TCR sequences between patients were less evident than in mice, which may be partly attributable to HLA diversity in the patient population. Resident alphabeta T cells in normal human skin are also sequenced, complicating scalp TCR repertoire analysis, unlike mouse skin dominated by gammadelta T cells. Higher clonality and more expanded CD8+ clones were observed in lesional scalp than in normal scalp, particularly in alopecia totalis/universalis, a finding suggestive of antigenic drive.

Library preparation employed the immunoSEQ multiplex PCR assay. For TCR sequencing, RNA was extracted from every sample and reverse transcribed into cDNA to serve as template. SuperScript III was used to make first-strand cDNA, primed with a 2:1 mix of oligo-dT and random hexamers. A synthetic immune receptor repertoire was used to assess amplification bias, and residual bias was removed computationally. In the authors' own workflow: Raw reads were preprocessed to remove errors, and CDR3 was defined according to IMGT conventions as the region from the conserved cysteine to phenylalanine. To get clonality, Shannon entropy was normalized by log2 of the number of productive unique TCRs and the result was subtracted from 1. Whether scalp clones were CD4 or CD8 was inferred by matching scalp TCRbeta sequences against CD4 and CD8 repertoires sorted from blood. TCRdb limited this immuneACCESS table to in-frame rearrangements with V and J called. A share of clones is missing; checked studies link under half to unresolved V genes, and the rest is unexplained. V and J calls and clone size are as listed in that table; D and trimming were resolved from the DNA. The sample yields some 180,000 clones; approximately 62% were counted once. The leading ten clones occupy about 1.7% of the sample.

The CDR3 sequence holds 15 residues, the cysteine and phenylalanine included. The retained sequence is limited to the CDR3, 45 bases, with the frame set at the first base. In the germline V gene (reference sequence), CDR1 corresponds to SGHNT and CDR2 to YYREEE. V loses 4 bases at its end and J loses 5 bases; junction bases beyond the gene matches: 7. Sequenced material: CD4+ T cells sorted from blood, taken at week 0. This receptor was taken from a human donor with alopecia areata. The V and J genes are TRBV5-4 and TRBJ1-1; TRBD1 lines up with 11 middle nucleotides. The DNA sequence follows: TGTGCCAGCAGCCCTAGGACAGGGGGCGAGACTGAAGCTTTCTTT. It specifies CASSPRTGGETEAFF.